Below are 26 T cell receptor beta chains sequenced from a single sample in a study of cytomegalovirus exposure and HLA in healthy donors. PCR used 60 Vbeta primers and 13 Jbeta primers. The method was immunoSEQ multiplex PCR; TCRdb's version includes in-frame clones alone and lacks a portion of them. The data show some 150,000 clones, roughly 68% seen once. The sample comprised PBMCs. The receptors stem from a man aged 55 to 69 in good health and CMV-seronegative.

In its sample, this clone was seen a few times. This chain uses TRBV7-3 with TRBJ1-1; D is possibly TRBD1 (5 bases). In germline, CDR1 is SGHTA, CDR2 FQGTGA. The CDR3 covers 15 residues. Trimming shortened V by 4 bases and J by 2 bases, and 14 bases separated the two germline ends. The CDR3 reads CASSSLGGGNTEAFF. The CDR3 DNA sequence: TGTGCCAGCAGCTCTCTTGGGGGGGGAAACACTGAAGCTTTCTTT.

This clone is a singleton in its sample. CDR3 nucleotides: TGCGCCAGCAGCTTGGCGGGGAATCAGCCCCAGCATTTT. Translating gives CASSLAGNQPQHF. The rearrangement joins TRBV5-1 to TRBJ1-5; the D is unclear. The CDR3 sequence is 13 residues long. In germline, CDR1 is SGHRS, CDR2 YFSETQ. Trimming removed 0 bases at V and 4 bases at J, with 5 bases between. Supplemented by reference TRBV5-1 and TRBJ1-5, the full variable domain reads KAGVTQTPRYLIKTRGQQVTLSCSPISGHRSVSWYQQTPGQGLQFLFEYFSETQRNKGNFPGRFSGRQFSNSRSEMNVSTLELGDSALYLCASSLAGNQPQHFGDGTRLSIL.

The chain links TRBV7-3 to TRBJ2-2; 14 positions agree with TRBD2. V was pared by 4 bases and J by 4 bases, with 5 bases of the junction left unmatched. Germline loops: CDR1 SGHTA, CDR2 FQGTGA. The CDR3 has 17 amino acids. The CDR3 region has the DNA TGTGCCAGCAGCTACGGACTAGCGGGAGGCCTCACCGGGGAGCTGTTTTTT. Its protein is CASSYGLAGGLTGELFF.

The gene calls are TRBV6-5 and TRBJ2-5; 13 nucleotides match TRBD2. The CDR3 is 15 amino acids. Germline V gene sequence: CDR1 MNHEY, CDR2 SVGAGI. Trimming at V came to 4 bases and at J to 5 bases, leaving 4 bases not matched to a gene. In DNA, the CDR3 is TGTGCCAGCAGTTTAGGACTAGCGGGAGTGGAGACCCAGTACTTC. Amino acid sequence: CASSLGLAGVETQYF.

The CDR3 is CASSEAPGQGAVGYTF. CDR3 DNA: TGTGCCAGCAGTGAAGCGCCCGGACAGGGGGCTGTTGGCTACACCTTC. The chain joins TRBV6-1 to TRBJ1-2, with TRBD1 identical over 11 bases. CDR3 length: 16 amino acids. CDR1 is MNHNS, CDR2 SASEGT, per germline. The trim removed 0 bases at V and 7 bases at J, leaving 7 bases unmatched.

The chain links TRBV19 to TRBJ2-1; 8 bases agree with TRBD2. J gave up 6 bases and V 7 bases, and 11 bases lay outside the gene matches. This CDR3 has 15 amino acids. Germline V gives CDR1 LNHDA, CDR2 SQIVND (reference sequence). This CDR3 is CASTNRREDSNEQFF. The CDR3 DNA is TGTGCCAGTACCAATAGGCGGGAGGATAGCAATGAGCAGTTCTTC.

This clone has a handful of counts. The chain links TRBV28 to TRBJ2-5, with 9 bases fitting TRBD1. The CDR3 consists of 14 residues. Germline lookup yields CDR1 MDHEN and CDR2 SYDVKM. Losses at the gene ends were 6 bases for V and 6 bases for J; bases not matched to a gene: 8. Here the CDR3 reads CASSLTGGGKTQYF. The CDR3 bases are TGTGCCAGCAGCCTTACAGGGGGCGGAAAGACCCAGTACTTC.

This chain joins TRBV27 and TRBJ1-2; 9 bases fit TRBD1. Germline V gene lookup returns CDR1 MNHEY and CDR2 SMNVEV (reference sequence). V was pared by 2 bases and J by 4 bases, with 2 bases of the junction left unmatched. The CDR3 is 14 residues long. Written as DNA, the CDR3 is TGTGCCAGCAGTTTAACAGGGGGCAGCTATGGCTACACCTTC. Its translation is CASSLTGGSYGYTF.

The chain's CDR3 is CASSHGQVNQPQHF. The DNA for the CDR3 is TGTGCCAGTAGCCACGGACAGGTCAATCAGCCCCAGCATTTT. This chain links TRBV19 with TRBJ1-5, with TRBD1 matching 7 bases. Germline CDR1 reads LNHDA; CDR2 reads SQIVND (reference sequence). V dropped 6 bases and J dropped 3; count of bases not matched to a gene: 5. The CDR3 extends over 14 amino acids.

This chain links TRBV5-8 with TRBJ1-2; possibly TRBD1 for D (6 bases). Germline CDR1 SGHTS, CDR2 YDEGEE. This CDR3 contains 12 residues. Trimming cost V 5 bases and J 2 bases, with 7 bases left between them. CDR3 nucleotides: TGTGCCAGCAGAGGACAGAACTATGGCTACACCTTC. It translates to CASRGQNYGYTF. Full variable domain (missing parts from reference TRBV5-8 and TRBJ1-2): EAGVTQSPTHLIKTRGQQATLRCSPISGHTSVYWYQQALGLGLQFLLWYDEGEERNRGNFPPRFSGRQFPNYSSELNVNALELEDSALYLCASRGQNYGYTFGSGTRLTVV.

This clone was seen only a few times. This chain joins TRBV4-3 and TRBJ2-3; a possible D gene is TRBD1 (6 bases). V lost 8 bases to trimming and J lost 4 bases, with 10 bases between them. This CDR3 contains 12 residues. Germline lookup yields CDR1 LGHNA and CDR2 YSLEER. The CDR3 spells CASSGVADTQYF. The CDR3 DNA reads TGCGCCAGCTCAGGGGTCGCAGATACGCAGTATTTT.

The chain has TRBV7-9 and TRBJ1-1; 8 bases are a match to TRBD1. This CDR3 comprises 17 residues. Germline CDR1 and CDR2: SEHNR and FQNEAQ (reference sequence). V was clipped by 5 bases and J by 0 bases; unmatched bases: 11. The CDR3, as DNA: TGTGCCAGCAGCCCTATAGGTAGGGGACAGGTGAACACTGAAGCTTTCTTT. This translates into CASSPIGRGQVNTEAFF.

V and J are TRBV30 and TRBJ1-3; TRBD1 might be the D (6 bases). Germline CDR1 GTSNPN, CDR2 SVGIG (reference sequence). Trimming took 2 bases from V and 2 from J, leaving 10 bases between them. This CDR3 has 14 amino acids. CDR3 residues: CAWSQAGAGNTIYF. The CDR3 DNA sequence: TGTGCCTGGAGTCAGGCAGGGGCTGGAAACACCATATATTTT.

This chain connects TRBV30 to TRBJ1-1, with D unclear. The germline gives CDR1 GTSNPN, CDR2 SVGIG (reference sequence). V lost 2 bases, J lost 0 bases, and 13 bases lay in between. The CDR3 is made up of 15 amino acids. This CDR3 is CAWSPTSFMNTEAFF. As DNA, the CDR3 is TGTGCCTGGAGTCCTACCTCTTTCATGAACACTGAAGCTTTCTTT.

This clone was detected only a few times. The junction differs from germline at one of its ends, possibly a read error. The CDR3, as DNA: TGCGCCAGCAGCCCCCCCGGGACAGGGGACGGCTACCCCTTC. Translating it yields CASSPPGTGDGYPF. The chain has TRBV4-3 and TRBJ1-2; 10 positions match TRBD1. The germline CDR1 and CDR2 sequences are LGHNA and YSLEER. The CDR3 length is 14 residues.

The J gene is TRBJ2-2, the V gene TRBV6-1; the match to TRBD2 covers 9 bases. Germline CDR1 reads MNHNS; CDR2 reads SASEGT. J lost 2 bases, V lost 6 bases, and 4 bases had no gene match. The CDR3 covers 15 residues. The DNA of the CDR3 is TGTGCCAGCAGGGGTAGCGGGAGCAACACCGGGGAGCTGTTTTTT. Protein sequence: CASRGSGSNTGELFF.

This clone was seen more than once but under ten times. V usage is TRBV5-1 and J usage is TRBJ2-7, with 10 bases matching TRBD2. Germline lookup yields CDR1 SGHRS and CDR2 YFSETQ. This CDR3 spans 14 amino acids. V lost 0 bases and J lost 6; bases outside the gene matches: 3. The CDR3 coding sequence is TGCGCCAGCAGCTTGGTAGCGGGAGGCTCCGAGCAGTACTTC. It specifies CASSLVAGGSEQYF.

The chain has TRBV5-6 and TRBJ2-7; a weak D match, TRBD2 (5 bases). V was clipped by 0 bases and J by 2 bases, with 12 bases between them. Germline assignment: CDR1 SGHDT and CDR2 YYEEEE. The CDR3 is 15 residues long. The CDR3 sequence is CASSLAGSDPYEQYF. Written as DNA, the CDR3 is TGTGCCAGCAGCTTGGCGGGGTCAGATCCCTACGAGCAGTACTTC.

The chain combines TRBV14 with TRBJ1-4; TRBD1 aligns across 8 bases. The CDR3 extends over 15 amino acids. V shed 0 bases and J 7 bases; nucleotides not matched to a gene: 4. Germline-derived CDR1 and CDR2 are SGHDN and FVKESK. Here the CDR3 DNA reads TGTGCCAGCAGCCAAGAGACAGGGGAAGGTGAAAAACTGTTTTTT. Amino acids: CASSQETGEGEKLFF.

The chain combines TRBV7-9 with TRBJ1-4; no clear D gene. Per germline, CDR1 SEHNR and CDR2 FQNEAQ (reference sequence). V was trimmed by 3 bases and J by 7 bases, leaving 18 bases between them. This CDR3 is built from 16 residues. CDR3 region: CASSLGQSGGSEKLFF. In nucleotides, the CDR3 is TGTGCCAGCAGCTTGGGTCAGAGCGGAGGGAGTGAAAAACTGTTTTTT.

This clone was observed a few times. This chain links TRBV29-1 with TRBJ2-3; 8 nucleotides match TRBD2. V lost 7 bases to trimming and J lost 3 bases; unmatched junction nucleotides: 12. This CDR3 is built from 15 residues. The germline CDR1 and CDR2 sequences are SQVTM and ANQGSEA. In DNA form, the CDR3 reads TGCAGCGCCCGTAGCGGGATGGCGCGTACAGATACGCAGTATTTT. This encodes CSARSGMARTDTQYF.

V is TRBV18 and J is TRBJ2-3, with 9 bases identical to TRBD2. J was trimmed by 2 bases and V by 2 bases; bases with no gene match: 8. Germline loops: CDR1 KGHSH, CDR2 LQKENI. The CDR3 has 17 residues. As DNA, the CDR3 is TGTGCCAGCTCACCAATAATAACTAGCGGGTACACAGATACGCAGTATTTT. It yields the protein CASSPIITSGYTDTQYF. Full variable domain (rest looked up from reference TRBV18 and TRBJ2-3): NAGVMQNPRHLVRRRGQEARLRCSPMKGHSHVYWYRQLPEEGLKFMVYLQKENIIDESGMPKERFSAEFPKEGPSILRIQQVVRGDSAAYFCASSPIITSGYTDTQYFGPGTRLTVL.

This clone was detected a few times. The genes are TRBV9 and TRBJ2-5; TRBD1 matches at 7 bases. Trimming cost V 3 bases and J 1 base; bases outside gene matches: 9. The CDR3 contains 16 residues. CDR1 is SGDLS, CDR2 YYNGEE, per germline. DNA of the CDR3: TGTGCCAGCAGCGGAGAGCACAGGGGCCTCCAAGAGACCCAGTACTTC. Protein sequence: CASSGEHRGLQETQYF.

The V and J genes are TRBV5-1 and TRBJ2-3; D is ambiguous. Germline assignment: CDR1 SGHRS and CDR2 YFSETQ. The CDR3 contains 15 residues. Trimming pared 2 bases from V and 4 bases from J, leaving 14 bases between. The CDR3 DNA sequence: TGCGCCAGCAGCTTATTGGCGGATAGATCAGATACGCAGTATTTT. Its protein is CASSLLADRSDTQYF.

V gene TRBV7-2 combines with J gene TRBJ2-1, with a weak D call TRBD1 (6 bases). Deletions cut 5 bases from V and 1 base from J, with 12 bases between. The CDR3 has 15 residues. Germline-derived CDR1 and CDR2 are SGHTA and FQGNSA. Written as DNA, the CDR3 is TGTGCCAGCAGCCTCACAGGGTTATCCTACAATGAGCAGTTCTTC. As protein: CASSLTGLSYNEQFF.

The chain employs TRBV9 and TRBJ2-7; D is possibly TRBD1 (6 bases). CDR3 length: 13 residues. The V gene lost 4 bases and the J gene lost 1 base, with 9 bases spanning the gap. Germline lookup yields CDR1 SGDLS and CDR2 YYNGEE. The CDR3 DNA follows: TGTGCCAGCAGCCCAGGGGTTTCCTACGAGCAGTACTTC. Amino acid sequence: CASSPGVSYEQYF.